This T cell receptor (beta chain) was obtained from a study of beta chain features in type 1 diabetes (dated by TCRdb to 2016 to 2019). For context, the study as a whole: No differences in mean age, gender distribution, total cell number or subset yield were found between patients and healthy donors. Regulatory and stem cell-like memory subsets were obtained from only 8 patients and roughly eight healthy donors, while naive and central memory subsets were obtained from all 28 donors. Across all samples, some 100,000,000 sorted cells were examined, and cell number per subset correlated strongly with RNA yield. The study compared TCRB repertoires of sorted circulating CD4+ T cell subsets between recently diagnosed type 1 diabetes patients and matched healthy donors. General study outcomes and caveats: Fewer insertions and more nucleotide deletions at VDJ recombination sites were observed in patients with type 1 diabetes, implying thymic rearrangement abnormalities. PCR may preferentially amplify shorter templates, but because patient and control samples were amplified and corrected together, any resulting skew would affect both groups equally. Because cDNA was sequenced instead of genomic DNA, highly expressing activated cells could be over-represented, though the groups showed no difference in activation or CD3 levels. The naive, central memory and regulatory TCRB repertoires appeared to resemble one another more closely among patients than among healthy donors. In all four CD4+ subsets, TCRB CDR3 length was moderately but significantly shorter in type 1 diabetes patients. Only small numbers of individuals were included in the HLA sub-analyses, which left unresolved whether HLA type had any influence on TCRB rearrangement.

Taken from cysteine to phenylalanine, the CDR3 has 11 residues. Left in the record is the CDR3 DNA by itself, 33 bases read in frame from the first base. CDR1 and CDR2 are read off the germline V gene as SQVTM and ANQGSEA. The trim is 8 bases for V and 6 bases for J, with a gap of 13 bases between the germline ends. All of the isolated RNA was reverse transcribed with the High Capacity cDNA Reverse Transcription Kit, so expressed TCRB transcripts were sequenced. Deep immunoSEQ sequencing was performed on naive, central memory and regulatory T cell samples, with an average of around 3.5 million total reads per sample. Sorted cells were lysed in RLT buffer and RNA was extracted with DNase-treated RNeasy Micro or Mini kits, depending on cell number. Each cell subset was processed on its own to prevent cross-contamination, while patient and healthy donor samples were processed together. The immunoSEQ multiplex PCR was used to amplify TCRB sequences from cDNA, yielding 87-bp fragments that span the CDR3 region. Sequencing of the amplicons was done on the Illumina HiSeq platform. In the authors' own workflow: Synthetic template baselines were used to correct PCR bias computationally, reads within Hamming distance 2 were collapsed, and singletons that could not be merged were discarded. Reads were aligned to IMGT to assign V, D and J genes, CDR3 length, and insertions or deletions at six rearrangement sites. Within each subset, clonotype counts were normalized to sorted cell number, after which true diversity and Gini coefficients were computed with the tcR R package. Repertoire sharing was quantified using the overlap coefficient calculated on TCRB nucleotide sequences. Held by TCRdb, this immuneACCESS table contains in-frame sequences only and omits some clones. Under half of the omission traces to an unresolved V gene where checked; the cause of the rest is unknown. V and J calls plus clone size are reproduced from that table; the DNA served to infer D and trimming. The table for this sample lists some 190,000 clones; under 9.5% of them were counted only once. The biggest ten clones account for under 0.55% of the sample.

From each donor, a single peripheral blood sample of about 120 mL on average was drawn into heparinised tubes. Naive, central memory, regulatory and stem cell-like memory CD4+ T cells were sorted on a BD FACSAria II using a panel including CD45RO, CCR7, CD25, CD127, CD95 and CD27. Purity was above 98% for every sorted population. PBMCs were isolated right away by Lymphoprep density gradient centrifugation and were stained directly, without culture. To minimize batch effects, samples were stained and sorted in pairs, one healthy donor with one patient per experiment. This clone has a handful of counts. Its antigen is not yet known. Base-call qualities are not available, and no considerably larger clone is one nucleotide away.

Here the chain combines TRBV29-1 and TRBJ1-2; 5 matching bases give a weak D call of TRBD1. Source material: central memory CD4+ T cells from blood. The TCR originated in a man aged 18 to 30 with type 1 diabetes. The bases are TGCAGCACCAGGGTTGGTGATGGCTACACCTTC. Its amino acids are CSTRVGDGYTF.